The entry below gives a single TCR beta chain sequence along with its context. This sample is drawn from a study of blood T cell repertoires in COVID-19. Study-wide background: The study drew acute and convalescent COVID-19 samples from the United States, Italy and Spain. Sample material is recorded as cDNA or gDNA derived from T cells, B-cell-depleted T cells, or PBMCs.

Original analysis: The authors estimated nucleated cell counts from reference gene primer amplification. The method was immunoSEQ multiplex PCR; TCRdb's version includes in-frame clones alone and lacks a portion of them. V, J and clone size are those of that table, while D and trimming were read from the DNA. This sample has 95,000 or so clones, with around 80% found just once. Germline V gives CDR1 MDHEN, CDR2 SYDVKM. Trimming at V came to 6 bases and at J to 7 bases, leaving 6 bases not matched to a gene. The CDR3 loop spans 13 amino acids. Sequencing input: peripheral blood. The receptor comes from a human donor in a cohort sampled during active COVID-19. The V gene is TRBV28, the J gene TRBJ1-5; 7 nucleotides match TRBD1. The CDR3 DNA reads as TGTGCCAGCAGCCCGACAGGGCTACAGCCCCAGCATTTT. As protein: CASSPTGLQPQHF.